Detailed here is one T cell receptor beta chain. This specimen belongs to a study of T cell changes during pregnancy in multiple sclerosis. Assay: immunoSEQ multiplex PCR; the TCRdb copy retains only in-frame clones and omits some. The table has roughly 61,000 clones, about 88% seen once. The material was peripheral blood, obtained in the first trimester of pregnancy. The source of this sequence is a female donor in good health, enrolled as a control in a pregnancy study.

The chain's CDR3 is CASSLGGTGGVGEQFF. As DNA, the CDR3 is TGTGCCAGCAGCTTAGGAGGGACAGGGGGCGTTGGTGAGCAGTTCTTC. The chain links TRBV7-3 to TRBJ2-1; 12 bases line up with TRBD1. CDR1 SGHTA and CDR2 FQGTGA come from the germline V gene. Unmatched junction bases numbered 8, after V lost 2 bases and J lost 9 bases. This CDR3 is 16 amino acids long.